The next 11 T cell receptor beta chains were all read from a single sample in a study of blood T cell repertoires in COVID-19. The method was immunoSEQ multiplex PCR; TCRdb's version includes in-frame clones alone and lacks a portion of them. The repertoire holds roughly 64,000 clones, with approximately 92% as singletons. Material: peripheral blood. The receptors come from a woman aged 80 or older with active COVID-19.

CDR3 nucleotides: TGTGCCAGCAGAGGGGTGGTGGGTTCACCCCTCCACTTT. It translates to CASRGVVGSPLHF. The chain employs TRBV27 and TRBJ1-6; D possibly corresponds to TRBD1 (5 bases). CDR3 length: 13 residues. Per germline, CDR1 MNHEY and CDR2 SMNVEV (reference sequence). V was pared by 6 bases and J by 9 bases, with 12 bases between.

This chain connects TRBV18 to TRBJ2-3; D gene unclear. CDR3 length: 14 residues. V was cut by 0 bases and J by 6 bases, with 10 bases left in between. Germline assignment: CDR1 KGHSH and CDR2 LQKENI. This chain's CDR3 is CASSPPASADTQYF. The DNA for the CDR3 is TGTGCCAGCTCACCACCGGCTTCTGCTGATACGCAGTATTTT.

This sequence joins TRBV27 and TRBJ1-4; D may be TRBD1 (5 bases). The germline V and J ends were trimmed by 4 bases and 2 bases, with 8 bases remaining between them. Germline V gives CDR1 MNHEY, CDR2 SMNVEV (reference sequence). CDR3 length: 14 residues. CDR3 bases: TGTGCCAGCAGTTGGGCAGGGACTAATGAAAAACTGTTTTTT. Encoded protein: CASSWAGTNEKLFF.

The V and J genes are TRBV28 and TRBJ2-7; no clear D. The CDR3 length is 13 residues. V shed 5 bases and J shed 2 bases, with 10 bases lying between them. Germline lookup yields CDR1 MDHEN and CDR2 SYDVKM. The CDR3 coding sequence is TGTGCCAGCAGTCCCACCCAGGCCTACGAGCAGTACTTC. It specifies CASSPTQAYEQYF.

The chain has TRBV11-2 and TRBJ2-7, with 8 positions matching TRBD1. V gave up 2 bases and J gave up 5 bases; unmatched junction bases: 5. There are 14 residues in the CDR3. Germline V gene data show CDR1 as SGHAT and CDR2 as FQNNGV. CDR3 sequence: CASSLCRGQHEQYV. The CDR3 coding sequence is TGTGCCAGCAGCTTATGCAGGGGGCAACACGAGCAGTACGTC.

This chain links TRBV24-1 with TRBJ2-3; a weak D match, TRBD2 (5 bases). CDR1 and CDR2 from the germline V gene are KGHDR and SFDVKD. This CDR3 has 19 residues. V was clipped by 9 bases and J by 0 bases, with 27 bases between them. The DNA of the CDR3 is TGTGCCACCTCTAGCCCCGCGATCGAGTTTCGCTCTAGCACAGATACGCAGTATTTT. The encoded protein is CATSSPAIEFRSSTDTQYF.

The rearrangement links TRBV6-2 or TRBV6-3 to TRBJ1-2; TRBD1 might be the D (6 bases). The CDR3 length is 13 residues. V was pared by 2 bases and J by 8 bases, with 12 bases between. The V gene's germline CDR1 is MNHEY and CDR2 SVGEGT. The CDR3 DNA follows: TGTGCCAGCAGTTACCCCGGACAGCGGGGCTACACCTTC. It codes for CASSYPGQRGYTF.

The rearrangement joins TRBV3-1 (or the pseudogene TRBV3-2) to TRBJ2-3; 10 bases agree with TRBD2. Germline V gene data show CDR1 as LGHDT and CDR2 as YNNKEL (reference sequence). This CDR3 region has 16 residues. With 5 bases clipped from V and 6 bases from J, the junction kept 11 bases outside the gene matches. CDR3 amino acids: CASSTGLADRMDTQYF. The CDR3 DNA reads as TGTGCCAGCAGCACCGGACTAGCGGACCGAATGGATACGCAGTATTTT.

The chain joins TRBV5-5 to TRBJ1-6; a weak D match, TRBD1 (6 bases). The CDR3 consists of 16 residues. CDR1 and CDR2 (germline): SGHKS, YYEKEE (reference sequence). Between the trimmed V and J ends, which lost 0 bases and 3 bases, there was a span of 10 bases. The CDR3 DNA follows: TGTGCCAGCAGCTTGGTACAGGGCGGCTATAATTCACCCCTCCACTTT. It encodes CASSLVQGGYNSPLHF.

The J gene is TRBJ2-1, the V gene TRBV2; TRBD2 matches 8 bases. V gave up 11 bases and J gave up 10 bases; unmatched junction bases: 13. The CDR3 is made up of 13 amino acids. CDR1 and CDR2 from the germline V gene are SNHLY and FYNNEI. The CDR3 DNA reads TGTGCCGTTCTTTTGCGGGGGGCGCAGGAGCAGTTCTTC. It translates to CAVLLRGAQEQFF.

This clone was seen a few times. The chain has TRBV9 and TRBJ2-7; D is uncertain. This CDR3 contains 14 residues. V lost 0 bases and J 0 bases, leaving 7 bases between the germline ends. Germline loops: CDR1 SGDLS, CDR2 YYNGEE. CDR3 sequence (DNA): TGTGCCAGCAGCGTAGATCCCAGCTCCTACGAGCAGTACTTC. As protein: CASSVDPSSYEQYF.